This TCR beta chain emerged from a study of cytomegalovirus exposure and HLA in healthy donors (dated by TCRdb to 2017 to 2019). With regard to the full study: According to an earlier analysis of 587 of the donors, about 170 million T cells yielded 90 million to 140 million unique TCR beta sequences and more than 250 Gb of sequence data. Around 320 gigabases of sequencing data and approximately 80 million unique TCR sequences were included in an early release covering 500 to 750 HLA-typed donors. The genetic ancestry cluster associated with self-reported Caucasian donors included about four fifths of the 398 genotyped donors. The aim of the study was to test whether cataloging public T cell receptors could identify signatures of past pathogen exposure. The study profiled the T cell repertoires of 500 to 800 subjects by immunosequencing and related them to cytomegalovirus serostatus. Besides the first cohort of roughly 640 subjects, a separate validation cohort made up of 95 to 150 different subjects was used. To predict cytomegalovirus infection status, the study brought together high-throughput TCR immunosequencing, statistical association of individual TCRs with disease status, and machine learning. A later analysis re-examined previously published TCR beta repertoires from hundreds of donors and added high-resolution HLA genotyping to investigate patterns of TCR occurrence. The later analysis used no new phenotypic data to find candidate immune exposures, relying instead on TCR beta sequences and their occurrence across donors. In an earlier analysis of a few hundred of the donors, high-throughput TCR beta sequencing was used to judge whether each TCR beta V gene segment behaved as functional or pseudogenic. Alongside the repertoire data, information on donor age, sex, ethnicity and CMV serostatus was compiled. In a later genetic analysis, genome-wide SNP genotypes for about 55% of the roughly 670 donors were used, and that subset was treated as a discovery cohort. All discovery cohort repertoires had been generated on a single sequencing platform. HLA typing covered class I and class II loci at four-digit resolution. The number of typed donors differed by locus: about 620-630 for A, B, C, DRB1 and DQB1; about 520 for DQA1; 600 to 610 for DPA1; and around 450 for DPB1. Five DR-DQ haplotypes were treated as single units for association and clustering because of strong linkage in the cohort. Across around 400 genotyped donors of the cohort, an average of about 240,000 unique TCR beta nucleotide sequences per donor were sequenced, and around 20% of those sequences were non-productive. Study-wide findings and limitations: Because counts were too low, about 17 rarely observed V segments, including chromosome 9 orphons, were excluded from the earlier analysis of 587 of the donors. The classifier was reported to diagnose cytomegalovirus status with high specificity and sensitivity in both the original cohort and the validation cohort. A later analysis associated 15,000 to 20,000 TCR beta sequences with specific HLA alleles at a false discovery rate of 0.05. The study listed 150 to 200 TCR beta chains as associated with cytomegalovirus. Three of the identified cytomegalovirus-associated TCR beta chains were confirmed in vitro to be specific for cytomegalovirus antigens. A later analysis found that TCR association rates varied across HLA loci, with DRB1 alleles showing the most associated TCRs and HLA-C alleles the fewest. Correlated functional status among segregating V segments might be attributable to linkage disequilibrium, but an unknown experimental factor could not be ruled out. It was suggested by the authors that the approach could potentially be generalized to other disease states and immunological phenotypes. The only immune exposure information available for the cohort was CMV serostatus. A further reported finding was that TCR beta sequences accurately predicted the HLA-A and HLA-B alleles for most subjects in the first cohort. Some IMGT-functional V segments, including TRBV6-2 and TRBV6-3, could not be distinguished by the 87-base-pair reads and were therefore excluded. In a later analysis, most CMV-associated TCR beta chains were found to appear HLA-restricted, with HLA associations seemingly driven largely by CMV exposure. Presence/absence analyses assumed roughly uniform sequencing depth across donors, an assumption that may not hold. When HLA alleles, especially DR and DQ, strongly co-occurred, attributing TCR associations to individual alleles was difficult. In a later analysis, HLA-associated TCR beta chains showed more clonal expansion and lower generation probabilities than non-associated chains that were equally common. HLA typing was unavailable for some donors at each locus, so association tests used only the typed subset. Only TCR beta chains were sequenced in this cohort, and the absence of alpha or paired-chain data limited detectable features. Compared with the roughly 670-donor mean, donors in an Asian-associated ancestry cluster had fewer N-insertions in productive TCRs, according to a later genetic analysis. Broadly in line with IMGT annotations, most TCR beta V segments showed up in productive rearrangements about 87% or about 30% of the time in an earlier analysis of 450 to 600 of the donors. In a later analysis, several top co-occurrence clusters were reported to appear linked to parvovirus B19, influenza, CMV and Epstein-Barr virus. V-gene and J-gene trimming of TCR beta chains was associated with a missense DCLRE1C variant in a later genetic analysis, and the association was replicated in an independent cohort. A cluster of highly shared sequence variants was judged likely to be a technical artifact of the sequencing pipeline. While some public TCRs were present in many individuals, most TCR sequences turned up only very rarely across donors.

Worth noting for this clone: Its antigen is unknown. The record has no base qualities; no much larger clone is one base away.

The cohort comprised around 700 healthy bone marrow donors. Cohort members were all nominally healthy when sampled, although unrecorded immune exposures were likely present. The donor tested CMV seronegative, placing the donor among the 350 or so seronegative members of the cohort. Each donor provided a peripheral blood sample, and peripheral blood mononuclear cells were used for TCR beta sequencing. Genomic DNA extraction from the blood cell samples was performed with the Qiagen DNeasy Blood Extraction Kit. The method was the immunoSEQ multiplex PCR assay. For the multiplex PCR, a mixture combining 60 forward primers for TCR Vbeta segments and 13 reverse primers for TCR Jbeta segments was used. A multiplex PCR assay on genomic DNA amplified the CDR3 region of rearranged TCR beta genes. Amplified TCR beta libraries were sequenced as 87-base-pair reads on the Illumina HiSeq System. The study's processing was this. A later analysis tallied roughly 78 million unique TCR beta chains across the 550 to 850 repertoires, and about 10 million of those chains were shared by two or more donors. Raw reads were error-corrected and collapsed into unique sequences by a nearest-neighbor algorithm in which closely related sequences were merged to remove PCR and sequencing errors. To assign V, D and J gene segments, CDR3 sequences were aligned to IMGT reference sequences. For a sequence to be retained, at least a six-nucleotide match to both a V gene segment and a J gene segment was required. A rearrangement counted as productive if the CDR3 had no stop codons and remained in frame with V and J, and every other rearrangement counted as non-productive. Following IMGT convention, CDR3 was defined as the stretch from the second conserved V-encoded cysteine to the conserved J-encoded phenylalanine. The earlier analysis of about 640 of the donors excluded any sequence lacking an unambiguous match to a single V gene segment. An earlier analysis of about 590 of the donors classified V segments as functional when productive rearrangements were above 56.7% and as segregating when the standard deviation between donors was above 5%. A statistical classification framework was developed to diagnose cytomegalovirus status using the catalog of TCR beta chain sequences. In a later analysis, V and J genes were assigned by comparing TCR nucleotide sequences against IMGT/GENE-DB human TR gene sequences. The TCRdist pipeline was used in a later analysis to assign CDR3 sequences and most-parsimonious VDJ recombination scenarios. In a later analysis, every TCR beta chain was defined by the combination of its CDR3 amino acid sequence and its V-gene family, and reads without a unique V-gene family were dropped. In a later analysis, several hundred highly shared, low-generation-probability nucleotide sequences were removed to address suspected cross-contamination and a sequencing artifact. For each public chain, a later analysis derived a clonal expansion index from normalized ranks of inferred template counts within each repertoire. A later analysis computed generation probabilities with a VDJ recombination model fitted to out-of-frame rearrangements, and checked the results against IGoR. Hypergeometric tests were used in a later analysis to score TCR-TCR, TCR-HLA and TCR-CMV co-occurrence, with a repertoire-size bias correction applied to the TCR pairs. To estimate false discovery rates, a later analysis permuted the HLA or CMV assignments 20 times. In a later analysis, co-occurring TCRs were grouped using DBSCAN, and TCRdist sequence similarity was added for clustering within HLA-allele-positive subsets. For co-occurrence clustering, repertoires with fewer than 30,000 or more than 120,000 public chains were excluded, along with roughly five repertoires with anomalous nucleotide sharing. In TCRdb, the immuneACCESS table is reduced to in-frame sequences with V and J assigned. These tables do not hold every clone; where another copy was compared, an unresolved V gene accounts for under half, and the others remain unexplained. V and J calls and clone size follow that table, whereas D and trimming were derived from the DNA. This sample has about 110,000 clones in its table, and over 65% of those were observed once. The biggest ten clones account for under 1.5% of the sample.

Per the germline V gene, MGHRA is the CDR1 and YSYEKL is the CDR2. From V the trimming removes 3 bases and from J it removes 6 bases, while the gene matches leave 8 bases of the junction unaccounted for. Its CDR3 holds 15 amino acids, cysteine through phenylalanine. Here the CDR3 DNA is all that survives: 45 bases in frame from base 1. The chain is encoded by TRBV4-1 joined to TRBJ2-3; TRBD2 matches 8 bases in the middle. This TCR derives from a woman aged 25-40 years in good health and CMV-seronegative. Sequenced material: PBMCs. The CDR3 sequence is CASSQPGLGGDTQYF. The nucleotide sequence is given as TGCGCCAGCAGCCAGCCGGGACTAGGGGGTGATACGCAGTATTTT.